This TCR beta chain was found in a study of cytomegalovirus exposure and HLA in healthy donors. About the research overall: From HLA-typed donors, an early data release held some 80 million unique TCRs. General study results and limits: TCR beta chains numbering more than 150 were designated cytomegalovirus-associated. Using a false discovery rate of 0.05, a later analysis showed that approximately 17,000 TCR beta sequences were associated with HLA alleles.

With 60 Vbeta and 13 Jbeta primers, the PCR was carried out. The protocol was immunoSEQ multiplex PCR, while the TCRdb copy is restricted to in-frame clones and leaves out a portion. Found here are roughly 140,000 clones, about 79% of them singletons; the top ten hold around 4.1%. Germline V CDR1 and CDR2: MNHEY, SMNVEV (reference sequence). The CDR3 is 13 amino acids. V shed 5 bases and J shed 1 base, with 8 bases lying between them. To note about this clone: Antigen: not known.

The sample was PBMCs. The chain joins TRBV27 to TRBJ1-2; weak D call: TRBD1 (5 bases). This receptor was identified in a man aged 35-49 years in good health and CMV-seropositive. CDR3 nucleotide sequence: TGTGCCAGCAGTCACAGGAGTAACTATGGCTACACCTTC. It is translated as CASSHRSNYGYTF.